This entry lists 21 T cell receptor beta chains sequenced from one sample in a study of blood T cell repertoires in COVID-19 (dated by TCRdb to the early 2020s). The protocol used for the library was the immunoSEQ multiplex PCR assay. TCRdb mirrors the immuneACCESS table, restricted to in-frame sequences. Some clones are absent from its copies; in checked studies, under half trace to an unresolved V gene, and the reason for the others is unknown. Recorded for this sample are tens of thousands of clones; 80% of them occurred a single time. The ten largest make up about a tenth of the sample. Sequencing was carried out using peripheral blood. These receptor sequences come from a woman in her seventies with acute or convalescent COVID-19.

CDR3 nucleotides: TGTGCCAGCTCACCATTAGAGAGCACCGGGGAGCTGTTTTTT. Translating gives CASSPLESTGELFF. The chain has TRBV18 and TRBJ2-2, with D unresolved. Trimming shortened V by 2 bases and J by 4 bases, and 8 bases separated the two germline ends. Germline values: CDR1 KGHSH, CDR2 LQKENI. This CDR3 has 14 amino acids.

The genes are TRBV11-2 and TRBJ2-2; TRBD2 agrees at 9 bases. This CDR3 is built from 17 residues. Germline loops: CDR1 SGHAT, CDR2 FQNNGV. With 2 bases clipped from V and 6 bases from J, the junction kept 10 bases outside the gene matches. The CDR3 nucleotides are TGTGCCAGCAGCTTACCAGGGGTAGCGGGAGTATCCGGGGAGCTGTTTTTT. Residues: CASSLPGVAGVSGELFF.

The CDR3 is CAWAGPGSGVPLGGYTF. The DNA of the CDR3 is TGTGCCTGGGCCGGACCCGGGTCAGGGGTTCCCCTGGGGGGCTACACCTTC. The chain is built from TRBV30 and TRBJ1-2; D might be TRBD1 (6 bases). Germline-derived CDR1 and CDR2 are GTSNPN and SVGIG (reference sequence). The CDR3 contains 17 residues. V lost 5 bases and J lost 8, with 30 bases in between.

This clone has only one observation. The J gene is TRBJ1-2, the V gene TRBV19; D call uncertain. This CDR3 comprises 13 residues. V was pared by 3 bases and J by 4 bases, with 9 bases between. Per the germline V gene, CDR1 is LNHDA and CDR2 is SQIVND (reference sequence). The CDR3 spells CASSISGSYGYTF. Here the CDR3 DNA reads TGTGCCAGTAGTATCAGCGGGTCCTATGGCTACACCTTC.

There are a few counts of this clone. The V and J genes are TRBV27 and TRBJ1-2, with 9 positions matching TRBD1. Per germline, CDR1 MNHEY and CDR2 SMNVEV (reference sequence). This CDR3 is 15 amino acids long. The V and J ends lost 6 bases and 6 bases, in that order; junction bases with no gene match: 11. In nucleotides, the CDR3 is TGTGCCAGCAGACCTTACACAGGGGGCGGTAATGGCTACACCTTC. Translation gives CASRPYTGGGNGYTF.

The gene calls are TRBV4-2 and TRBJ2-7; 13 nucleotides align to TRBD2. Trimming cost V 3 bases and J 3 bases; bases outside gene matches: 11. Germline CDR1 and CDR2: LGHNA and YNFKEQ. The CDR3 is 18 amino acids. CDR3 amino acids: CASSQGGLAGDFLYEQYF. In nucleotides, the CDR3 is TGTGCCAGCAGCCAGGGAGGACTAGCGGGAGACTTCCTCTACGAGCAGTACTTC.

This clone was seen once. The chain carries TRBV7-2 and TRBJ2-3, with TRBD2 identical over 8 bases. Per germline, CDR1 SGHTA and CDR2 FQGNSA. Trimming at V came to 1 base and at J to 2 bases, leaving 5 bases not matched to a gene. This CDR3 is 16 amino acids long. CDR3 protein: CASSLGGGGPTDTQYF. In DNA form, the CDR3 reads TGTGCCAGCAGCTTAGGGGGCGGGGGGCCCACAGATACGCAGTATTTT.

For the CDR3, the DNA is TGTGCCAGCAGCGGCACGGGACTAGCCGCCGAAGAGACCCAGTACTTC. This encodes CASSGTGLAAEETQYF. The chain joins TRBV13 to TRBJ2-5; 9 bases are a match to TRBD2. V lost 5 bases to trimming and J lost 3 bases; unmatched junction nucleotides: 10. Germline lookup yields CDR1 PRHDT and CDR2 FYEKMQ (reference sequence). This CDR3 has 16 amino acids.

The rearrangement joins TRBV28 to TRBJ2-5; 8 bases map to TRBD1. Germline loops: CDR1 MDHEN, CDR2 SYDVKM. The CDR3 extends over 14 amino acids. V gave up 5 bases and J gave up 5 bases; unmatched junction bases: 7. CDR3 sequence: CASSTSGGRETQYF. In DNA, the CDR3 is TGTGCCAGCAGTACATCAGGGGGCAGGGAGACCCAGTACTTC.

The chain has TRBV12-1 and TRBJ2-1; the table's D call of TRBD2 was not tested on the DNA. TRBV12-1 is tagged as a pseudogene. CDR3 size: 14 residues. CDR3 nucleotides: TGTGCCAGCAGCTTTGCCTCTAGCGGGAACTTGCAGTTCTTC. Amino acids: CASSFASSGNLQFF.

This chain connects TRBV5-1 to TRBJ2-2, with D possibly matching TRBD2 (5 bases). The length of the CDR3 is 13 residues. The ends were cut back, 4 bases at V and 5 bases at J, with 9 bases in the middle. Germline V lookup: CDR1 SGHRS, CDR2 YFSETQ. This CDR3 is CASSRGGTGELFF. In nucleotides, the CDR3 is TGCGCCAGCAGCCGTGGAGGTACCGGGGAGCTGTTTTTT.

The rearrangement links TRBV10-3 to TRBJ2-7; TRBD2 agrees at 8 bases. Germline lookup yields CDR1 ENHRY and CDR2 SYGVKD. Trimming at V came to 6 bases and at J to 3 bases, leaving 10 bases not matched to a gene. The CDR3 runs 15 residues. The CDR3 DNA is TGTGCCATCAGAGAACCCAGCGGGAGTGGCTACGAGCAGTACTTC. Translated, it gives CAIREPSGSGYEQYF.

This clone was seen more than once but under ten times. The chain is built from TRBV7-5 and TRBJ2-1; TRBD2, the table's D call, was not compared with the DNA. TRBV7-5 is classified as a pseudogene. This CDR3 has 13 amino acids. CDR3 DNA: TGTGTCAGAAGCGCGGAAGGAGACAATGAGCAGTTCTTC. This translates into CVRSAEGDNEQFF.

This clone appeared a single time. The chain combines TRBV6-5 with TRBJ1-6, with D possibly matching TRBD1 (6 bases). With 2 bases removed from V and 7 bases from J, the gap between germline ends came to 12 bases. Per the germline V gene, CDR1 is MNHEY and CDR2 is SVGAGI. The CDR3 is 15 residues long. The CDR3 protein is CASSYRTAMNSPLHF. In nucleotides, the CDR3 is TGTGCCAGCAGTTACCGGACAGCGATGAATTCACCCCTCCACTTT.

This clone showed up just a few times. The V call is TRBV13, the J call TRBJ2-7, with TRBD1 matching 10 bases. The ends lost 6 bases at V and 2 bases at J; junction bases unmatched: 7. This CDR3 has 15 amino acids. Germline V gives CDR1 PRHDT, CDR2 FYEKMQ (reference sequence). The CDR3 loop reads CASRQTGGSAYEQYF. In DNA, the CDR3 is TGTGCCAGCAGGCAGACAGGGGGCTCGGCCTACGAGCAGTACTTC.

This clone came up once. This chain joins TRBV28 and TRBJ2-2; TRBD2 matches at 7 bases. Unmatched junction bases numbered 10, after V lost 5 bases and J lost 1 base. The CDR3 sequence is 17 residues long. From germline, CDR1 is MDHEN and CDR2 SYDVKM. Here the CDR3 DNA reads TGTGCCAGCAGTCCCCCCCGGGGAGGGAAGAACACCGGGGAGCTGTTTTTT. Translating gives CASSPPRGGKNTGELFF.

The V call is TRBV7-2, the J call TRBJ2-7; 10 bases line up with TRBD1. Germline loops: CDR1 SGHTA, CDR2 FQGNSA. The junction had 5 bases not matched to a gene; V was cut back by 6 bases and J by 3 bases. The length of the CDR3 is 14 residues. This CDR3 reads CASSSGTGVYEQYF. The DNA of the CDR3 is TGTGCCAGCAGTTCCGGGACAGGGGTCTACGAGCAGTACTTC.

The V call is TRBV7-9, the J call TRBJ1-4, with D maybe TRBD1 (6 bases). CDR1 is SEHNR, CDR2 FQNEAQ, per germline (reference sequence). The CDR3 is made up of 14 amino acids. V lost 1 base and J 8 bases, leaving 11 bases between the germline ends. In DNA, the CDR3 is TGTGCCAGCAGCTTAGGAACAGGGCGGGAAAAACTGTTTTTT. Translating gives CASSLGTGREKLFF.

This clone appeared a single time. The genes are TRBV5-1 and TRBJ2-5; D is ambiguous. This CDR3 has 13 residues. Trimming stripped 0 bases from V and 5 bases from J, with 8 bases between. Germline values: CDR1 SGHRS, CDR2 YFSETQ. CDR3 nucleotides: TGCGCCAGCAGCTTGGTAATAATGGAGACCCAGTACTTC. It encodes CASSLVIMETQYF.

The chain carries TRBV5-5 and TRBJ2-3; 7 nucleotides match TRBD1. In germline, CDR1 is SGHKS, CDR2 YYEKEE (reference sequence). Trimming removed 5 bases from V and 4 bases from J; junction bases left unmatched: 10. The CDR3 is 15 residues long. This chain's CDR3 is CASRSLQGLADTQYF. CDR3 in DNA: TGTGCCAGCAGATCCTTACAGGGGCTGGCAGATACGCAGTATTTT. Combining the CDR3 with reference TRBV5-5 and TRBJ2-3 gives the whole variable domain DAGVTQSPTHLIKTRGQQVTLRCSPISGHKSVSWYQQVLGQGPQFIFQYYEKEERGRGNFPDRFSARQFPNYSSELNVNALLLGDSALYLCASRSLQGLADTQYFGPGTRLTVL.

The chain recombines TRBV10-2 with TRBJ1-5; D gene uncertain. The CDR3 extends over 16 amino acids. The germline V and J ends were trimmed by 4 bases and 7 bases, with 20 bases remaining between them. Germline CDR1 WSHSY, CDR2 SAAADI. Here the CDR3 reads CASSGAISGSTQPQHF. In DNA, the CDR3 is TGCGCCAGCAGTGGCGCCATATCGGGATCGACCCAGCCCCAGCATTTT.